A single sample is the source of the 22 T cell receptor beta chains below, sequenced in a study of control samples from healthy donors and cancer patients. Assay: immunoSEQ multiplex PCR; the TCRdb copy retains only in-frame clones and omits some. This sample has some 140,000 clones, with 88% found just once. The sample comprised blood. All receptors come from a woman aged 30 to 39 in good health.

The chain carries TRBV5-1 and TRBJ2-7; perhaps TRBD2 as D (5 bases). Trimming left V 4 bases short and J 1 base short, with 15 bases between. The CDR3 loop spans 15 amino acids. Per the germline V gene, CDR1 is SGHRS and CDR2 is YFSETQ. CDR3 in amino acids: CASSDIGEPSYEQYF. CDR3 DNA: TGCGCCAGCAGCGATATTGGGGAGCCATCCTACGAGCAGTACTTC. Together with reference TRBV5-1 and TRBJ2-7, the CDR3 gives the full variable domain: KAGVTQTPRYLIKTRGQQVTLSCSPISGHRSVSWYQQTPGQGLQFLFEYFSETQRNKGNFPGRFSGRQFSNSRSEMNVSTLELGDSALYLCASSDIGEPSYEQYFGPGTRLTVT.

The chain joins TRBV7-9 to TRBJ1-1, with D unresolved. V gave up 2 bases and J gave up 1 base, with 8 bases separating them. Per the germline V gene, CDR1 is SEHNR and CDR2 is FQNEAQ (reference sequence). The CDR3 is made up of 14 amino acids. The CDR3 DNA reads TGTGCCAGCAGCTTATCACAGAAGAACACTGAAGCTTTCTTT. Protein product: CASSLSQKNTEAFF.

The V call is TRBV5-5, the J call TRBJ1-4; D is undetermined. The germline V gene encodes CDR1 SGHKS and CDR2 YYEKEE (reference sequence). The germline V and J ends were trimmed by 3 bases and 4 bases, with 10 bases remaining between them. The length of the CDR3 is 14 residues. CDR3 DNA: TGTGCCAGCAGCTCCCGGGTAAATAATGAAAAACTGTTTTTT. This codes for CASSSRVNNEKLFF.

This sequence joins TRBV3-1 (or the pseudogene TRBV3-2) and TRBJ1-1; D is unclear. Germline CDR1 LGHDT, CDR2 YNNKEL (reference sequence). V lost 0 bases and J lost 6, with 8 bases in between. The CDR3 spans 13 residues. CDR3 in DNA: TGTGCCAGCAGCCAAGAGAACAGCCCTGAAGCTTTCTTT. This sequence encodes CASSQENSPEAFF.

V and J are TRBV5-1 and TRBJ2-6, with 8 bases identical to TRBD1. Trimming removed 4 bases from V and 2 bases from J; junction bases left unmatched: 8. The CDR3 is 17 residues long. The germline V gene has CDR1 SGHRS and CDR2 YFSETQ. The CDR3, as DNA: TGCGCCAGCAGCGGATCAGGGGGCAGTACTGGGGCCAACGTCCTGACTTTC. Amino acid sequence: CASSGSGGSTGANVLTF.

For the CDR3, the DNA is TGTGCCAGTAGTATCCCCCTGAACACCGGGGAGCTGTTTTTT. This gives the protein CASSIPLNTGELFF. The rearrangement joins TRBV19 to TRBJ2-2; no reliable D call. The length of the CDR3 is 14 residues. Trimming removed 3 bases from V and 1 base from J, with 6 bases in between. Germline CDR1 LNHDA, CDR2 SQIVND (reference sequence). The complete variable domain, with remaining parts taken from reference TRBV19 and TRBJ2-2, reads DGGITQSPKYLFRKEGQNVTLSCEQNLNHDAMYWYRQDPGQGLRLIYYSQIVNDFQKGDIAEGYSVSREKKESFPLTVTSAQKNPTAFYLCASSIPLNTGELFFGEGSRLTVL.

This sequence joins TRBV27 and TRBJ2-7; D call uncertain. CDR3 length equals 13 residues. The V end was cut by 2 bases, the J end by 1 base, with 6 bases between. Per the germline V gene, CDR1 is MNHEY and CDR2 is SMNVEV (reference sequence). CDR3 coding DNA: TGTGCCAGCAGTTTAAGTAGATCCTACGAGCAGTACTTC. Translation gives CASSLSRSYEQYF.

This chain connects TRBV10-1 to TRBJ2-1; D possibly uses TRBD1 or TRBD2 (6 bases each). Trimming cost V 3 bases and J 2 bases, with 14 bases left between them. The CDR3 has 16 residues. CDR1 is WNHNN, CDR2 SYGVQD, per germline (reference sequence). DNA for the CDR3: TGCGCCAGCAGTGACTCGGGGGCGCGAACCTACAATGAGCAGTTCTTC. Protein product: CASSDSGARTYNEQFF.

The V gene is TRBV18, the J gene TRBJ1-3; D is perhaps TRBD1 (5 bases). The CDR3 runs 15 residues. Germline lookup yields CDR1 KGHSH and CDR2 LQKENI. V was shortened by 2 bases and J by 0 bases, with 8 bases between the two germline ends. CDR3 sequence: CASSPLTDSGNTIYF. For the CDR3, the DNA is TGTGCCAGCTCACCATTGACAGACTCTGGAAACACCATATATTTT.

The chain recombines TRBV18 with TRBJ1-3; D is possibly TRBD1 (6 bases). Trimming shortened V by 4 bases and J by 4 bases, and 23 bases separated the two germline ends. From germline, CDR1 is KGHSH and CDR2 LQKENI. The CDR3 sequence is 18 residues long. The CDR3 region is CASSLHQYREGSGNTIYF. The CDR3 DNA follows: TGTGCCAGCTCACTGCATCAATACAGGGAAGGGTCCGGAAACACCATATATTTT.

The gene calls are TRBV9 and TRBJ1-1; D is undetermined. V lost 4 bases to trimming and J lost 1 base, with 5 bases between them. The CDR3 is 12 residues long. Germline V gene data show CDR1 as SGDLS and CDR2 as YYNGEE. CDR3 residues: CASSPRNTEAFF. CDR3 bases: TGTGCCAGCAGCCCTCGGAACACTGAAGCTTTCTTT.

The V gene is TRBV7-6, the J gene TRBJ2-1; 7 positions match TRBD2. Germline V lookup: CDR1 SGHVS, CDR2 FNYEAQ. After removal of 2 bases from V and 5 bases from J, the junction contained 9 bases not matched to a gene. This CDR3 comprises 16 residues. In nucleotides, the CDR3 is TGTGCCAGCAGCTTAAGGCCTAGCGGAGGACACAATGAGCAGTTCTTC. Its translation is CASSLRPSGGHNEQFF.

This chain uses TRBV7-9 with TRBJ1-1; D may be TRBD1 (6 bases). This CDR3 region has 17 residues. The ends were cut back, 4 bases at V and 4 bases at J, with 22 bases in the middle. Germline V gene data show CDR1 as SEHNR and CDR2 as FQNEAQ (reference sequence). The DNA of the CDR3 is TGTGCCAGCAGCTCCTCTTTGATGGGGGCGGCGGGCACTGAAGCTTTCTTT. Its protein is CASSSSLMGAAGTEAFF.

The V call is TRBV11-3, the J call TRBJ2-2; D unresolved. V was shortened by 1 base and J by 6 bases, with 12 bases between the two germline ends. This CDR3 contains 15 residues. Germline V gene lookup returns CDR1 SGHNT and CDR2 YENEEA. The DNA of the CDR3 is TGTGCCAGCAGCTTAGGCCTAGATGGCGCCGGGGAGCTGTTTTTT. Translated: CASSLGLDGAGELFF.

This rearrangement joins TRBV29-1 to TRBJ2-1; the D is unclear. The V end was cut by 0 bases, the J end by 8 bases, with 8 bases between. Germline V gene sequence: CDR1 SQVTM, CDR2 ANQGSEA. The CDR3 spans 12 residues. The DNA of the CDR3 is TGCAGCGTTGAAGATATTGGGGATGAGCAGTTCTTC. Amino acids: CSVEDIGDEQFF.

This clone occurred once. V usage is TRBV30 and J usage is TRBJ2-7, with D unclear. From germline, CDR1 is GTSNPN and CDR2 SVGIG (reference sequence). This CDR3 contains 14 residues. Trimming removed 1 base at V and 3 bases at J, with 13 bases between. The CDR3 reads CAWSADLPYYEQYF. In DNA form, the CDR3 reads TGTGCCTGGAGTGCCGATCTCCCCTACTACGAGCAGTACTTC. The entire variable domain, with the rest obtained from reference TRBV30 and TRBJ2-7, is as follows: SQTIHQWPATLVQPVGSPLSLECTVEGTSNPNLYWYRQAAGRGLQLLFYSVGIGQISSEVPQNLSASRPQDRQFILSSKKLLLSDSGFYLCAWSADLPYYEQYFGPGTRLTVT.

The chain links TRBV28 to TRBJ2-3; a weak D match, TRBD1 (6 bases). The length of the CDR3 is 16 residues. From germline, CDR1 is MDHEN and CDR2 SYDVKM. The germline V and J ends were trimmed by 6 bases and 0 bases, with 16 bases remaining between them. The CDR3 sequence is CASRDEYRDSTDTQYF. The DNA for the CDR3 is TGTGCCAGCAGGGACGAGTACAGGGACAGCACAGATACGCAGTATTTT.

This clone was detected once. J is TRBJ2-1 and V is TRBV20-1; 8 bases map to TRBD2. Per germline, CDR1 DFQATT and CDR2 SNEGSKA (reference sequence). V shed 3 bases and J 3 bases; nucleotides not matched to a gene: 13. The CDR3 loop spans 17 amino acids. The CDR3 sequence: CSASGKTSEPHYNEQFF. The CDR3 nucleotides read TGCAGTGCTAGTGGGAAGACTAGCGAGCCGCACTACAATGAGCAGTTCTTC.

V is TRBV28 and J is TRBJ2-5, with TRBD1 identical over 10 bases. The CDR3 is made up of 14 amino acids. Losses at the gene ends were 6 bases for V and 5 bases for J; bases not matched to a gene: 6. In germline, CDR1 is MDHEN, CDR2 SYDVKM. Here the CDR3 reads CASRETGGTETQYF. The DNA of the CDR3 is TGTGCCAGCAGAGAGACAGGGGGCACGGAGACCCAGTACTTC.

J is TRBJ2-7 and V is TRBV6-5, with no clear D. Germline values: CDR1 MNHEY, CDR2 SVGAGI. There are 14 residues in the CDR3. V was clipped by 7 bases and J by 0 bases, with 13 bases between them. CDR3 amino acids: CASMMASNSYEQYF. Here the CDR3 DNA reads TGTGCCAGCATGATGGCCAGTAACTCCTACGAGCAGTACTTC.

V is TRBV30 and J is TRBJ1-6; 12 bases map to TRBD1. Per the germline V gene, CDR1 is GTSNPN and CDR2 is SVGIG (reference sequence). With V trimmed by 4 bases and J by 7 bases, 8 bases remained unmatched. This CDR3 has 16 residues. CDR3 DNA sequence: TGTGCCTGGACACGAGGGGACAGGGGGCAAAATTCACCCCTCCACTTT. This encodes CAWTRGDRGQNSPLHF.

The chain's CDR3 is CASSLVRNTEAFF. In nucleotides, the CDR3 is TGTGCCAGCAGCTTGGTCAGGAACACTGAAGCTTTCTTT. The chain employs TRBV5-6 and TRBJ1-1; D unclear. The CDR3 extends over 13 amino acids. V lost 0 bases, J lost 1 base, and 4 bases lay in between. CDR1 is SGHDT, CDR2 YYEEEE, per germline.